The source of this TCR beta chain is a study of identical twins (TCRdb year 2016). Study-wide context: To test whether fetal clonotypes persist, this study deep-sequenced TCR alpha and beta repertoires from monozygotic twins, from unrelated adults of various ages, and from cord blood. To rule out contamination, the twin experiments were replicated at different times with different library preparation protocols.

The junction carries 19 bases between V and J, which are trimmed by 11 bases and 3 bases respectively. Measured from the cysteine to the phenylalanine, the CDR3 is 14 residues long. CDR3 DNA only is kept here, 42 bases in frame from base 1. As encoded in the germline V gene (reference sequence), CDR1 is MNHNY while CDR2 is SVGAGI. Summary of the overall study and its limitations: Conclusions relied on cross-sectional statistical analysis, since the same donors could not be followed over many years. In beta out-of-frame sequences, excess twin sharing was weaker, because having fewer shared sequences lowered the signal-to-noise ratio. Fewer insertions were carried by abundant cord blood beta clonotypes, a similar but weaker trend appeared in young adult naive repertoires, and no such trend appeared in memory repertoires. In monozygotic twins, out-of-frame TCR alpha sharing was systematically underestimated by recombination models, although the models agreed with sharing between unrelated individuals. Zero-insertion analyses could be partly confounded by invariant T cells such as MAIT and iNKT, though diverse VJ usage argued against such confounding for most clonotypes. Compared with coincidental sharing between unrelated individuals, out-of-frame TCR alpha sequences shared between twins showed an excess of sequences with low generation probability.

The library was obtained by 5' RACE. Sequencing was performed on an Illumina HiSeq 2000. Template switching introduced a universal primer binding site; the final cDNA contained a unique molecular identifier, enabling accurate counting of TCR cDNA molecules. First-strand cDNA for TCR alpha and beta chains was synthesized from specific primers in the conserved constant-segment region. Each cDNA library was double barcoded, with a SMART-Mk sample barcode plus Illumina barcodes, to control for contamination. Two successive PCR steps introduced TruSeq adapter sequences along with Illumina sample barcodes. TCR alpha and beta cDNA libraries were sequenced on the Illumina HiSeq platform with custom primers. Processing in the source paper ran as follows. MiGEC processed the raw reads to extract unique molecular identifiers, while MiXCR was used to determine the CDR3 positions. Recombination models were inferred per individual with the repgenHMM and IGoR tools using an EM algorithm. Shared clonotype analysis was performed with the tcR package in R, normalizing sharing by the product of cloneset sizes. Out-of-frame nonproductive sequences were analyzed to study raw recombination free of thymic and clonal selection effects. Using fastp trimming at Q25 and MiXCR clonotype assembly, TCRdb reanalyzed the public sequencing data and kept in-frame beta chains. One record per CDR3 amino acid sequence lists the most common genes and DNA. It is TCRdb's table, rather than the study itself, that gives the V and J calls and clone size. This sample lists 1.5 million to 2 million distinct CDR3 sequences; 25% to 35% were detected once. Of the sample, about 0.25% falls within the top ten clones.

All donors were healthy Caucasians. Of note for this clonotype: Its target antigen remains unknown. No much larger clonotype is one base removed from it; base qualities were not supplied.

This TCR was recovered from a newborn girl in good health. What was sequenced was cord blood. Rearrangement joined TRBV6-6 to TRBJ1-1; TRBD1 is a possible D gene, resting on 6 matching bases. The DNA reads TGTGCCGGCAACGAAAGGGGGGGGCACACTGAAGCTTTCTTT. This codes for CAGNERGGHTEAFF.